These 30 T cell receptor beta chains were sequenced from one sample in a study of cytomegalovirus exposure and HLA in healthy donors. PCR used 60 Vbeta primers and 13 Jbeta primers. Clones were read by immunoSEQ multiplex PCR, and TCRdb kept only the in-frame ones, dropping some. Of around 190,000 clones in the sample, over 75% are singletons; the top ten hold about 2.7%. Sequences were obtained from PBMCs. The source of these receptors is a woman aged 25 to 39 in good health and CMV-seronegative.

J is TRBJ2-7 and V is TRBV7-9; TRBD2 aligns across 9 bases. This CDR3 has 17 amino acids. The germline CDR1 and CDR2 sequences are SEHNR and FQNEAQ (reference sequence). V trimming: 2 bases; J trimming: 5 bases; junction bases outside the gene matches: 13. CDR3: CASSLTMRGRAFNEQYF. As DNA, the CDR3 is TGTGCCAGCAGCTTAACGATGCGCGGGAGGGCCTTCAACGAGCAGTACTTC.

V usage is TRBV6-5 and J usage is TRBJ2-1; the D is unclear. Germline V gene lookup returns CDR1 MNHEY and CDR2 SVGAGI. With 10 bases removed from V and 4 bases from J, the gap between germline ends came to 14 bases. CDR3 length: 13 amino acids. CDR3 region: CAITRSLYNEQFF. In nucleotides, the CDR3 is TGTGCCATAACTCGCTCTTTGTACAATGAGCAGTTCTTC.

This rearrangement joins TRBV4-1 to TRBJ2-5; TRBD1 agrees at 7 bases. Germline assignment: CDR1 MGHRA and CDR2 YSYEKL. V gave up 3 bases and J gave up 0 bases; unmatched junction bases: 16. This CDR3 comprises 19 residues. The CDR3, as DNA: TGCGCCAGCAGCCACAAACCCCCAGGGGGATATGAGTACCAAGAGACCCAGTACTTC. It translates to CASSHKPPGGYEYQETQYF.

This clone was recorded only once. The chain combines TRBV2 with TRBJ2-2, with 11 bases that match TRBD2. J was trimmed by 6 bases and V by 6 bases; bases with no gene match: 6. The CDR3 loop spans 15 amino acids. Germline V lookup: CDR1 SNHLY, CDR2 FYNNEI. CDR3 bases: TGTGCCAGCAGGCGACTAGCGGGGTTTTCCGGGGAGCTGTTTTTT. This codes for CASRRLAGFSGELFF.

CDR3 loop: CASSQDSGRAETQYF. The CDR3 coding sequence is TGCGCCAGCAGCCAGGACAGCGGGAGGGCCGAGACCCAGTACTTC. This chain links TRBV4-1 with TRBJ2-5, with 10 bases aligning to TRBD2. The CDR3 length is 15 residues. The germline CDR1 and CDR2 sequences are MGHRA and YSYEKL. Losses at the gene ends were 3 bases for V and 5 bases for J; bases not matched to a gene: 6.

V usage is TRBV7-8 and J usage is TRBJ2-3, with 12 bases identical to TRBD2. V lost 8 bases, J lost 3 bases, and 12 bases stayed unmatched. Germline lookup yields CDR1 SGHVS and CDR2 FQNEAQ. CDR3 length equals 17 residues. CDR3 sequence: CASARASGRAGTDTQYF. CDR3 bases: TGTGCCAGCGCTCGGGCTAGCGGGAGGGCCGGGACAGATACGCAGTATTTT.

V and J are TRBV7-9 and TRBJ2-5, with a possible D match to TRBD2 (6 bases). The DNA matches TRBJ2-7 better at its end, which makes the J call doubtful. Per germline, CDR1 SEHNR and CDR2 FQNEAQ (reference sequence). The CDR3 contains 13 residues. CDR3 in DNA: TGTGCCATCACGGTGGGAGGAGATAGCGAGCAGTACTTC. This sequence encodes CAITVGGDSEQYF.

The chain carries TRBV7-2 and TRBJ2-5; 8 bases line up with TRBD1. After removal of 5 bases from V and 4 bases from J, the junction contained 6 bases not matched to a gene. In germline, CDR1 is SGHTA, CDR2 FQGNSA. The CDR3 is 14 residues long. Here the CDR3 reads CASSRKGQVETQYF. DNA of the CDR3: TGTGCCAGCAGCCGCAAGGGACAGGTAGAGACCCAGTACTTC.

This chain links TRBV7-9 with TRBJ1-2, with 8 bases lining up with TRBD1. The CDR3 is 19 amino acids. Trimming at V came to 2 bases and at J to 6 bases, leaving 20 bases not matched to a gene. Per the germline V gene, CDR1 is SEHNR and CDR2 is FQNEAQ (reference sequence). Here the CDR3 DNA reads TGTGCCAGCAGCTTATCCCCCGGGACAGGAGACCCTGGCACTAATGGCTACACCTTC. It is translated as CASSLSPGTGDPGTNGYTF.

The chain recombines TRBV7-9 with TRBJ2-3, with 9 bases aligning to TRBD2. CDR1 is SEHNR, CDR2 FQNEAQ, per germline (reference sequence). CDR3 size: 16 residues. V was clipped by 6 bases and J by 0 bases; unmatched bases: 7. CDR3 sequence: CASSSSGTSSTDTQYF. The CDR3 DNA sequence: TGTGCCAGCAGTTCCTCCGGGACTAGCAGCACAGATACGCAGTATTTT.

V is TRBV2 and J is TRBJ1-5; no definite D call. The CDR3 totals 14 residues. Germline V gives CDR1 SNHLY, CDR2 FYNNEI. Trimming removed 4 bases from V and 0 bases from J, with 7 bases in between. Written as DNA, the CDR3 is TGTGCCAGCAGTGGCGAGGTTAGCAATCAGCCCCAGCATTTT. Protein product: CASSGEVSNQPQHF.

V is TRBV5-1 and J is TRBJ1-2; D may be TRBD1 (5 bases). The CDR3 covers 14 residues. Trimming took off 0 bases at V and 2 bases at J, with 8 bases between the two ends. The germline V gene encodes CDR1 SGHRS and CDR2 YFSETQ. CDR3 nucleotide sequence: TGCGCCAGCAGCTTGGCTTCAGGGAACTATGGCTACACCTTC. Residues: CASSLASGNYGYTF.

CDR3 in DNA: TGTGCCAGCTCACCGAATGCCCTTTCAGGGGAGCAGTACTTC. Residues: CASSPNALSGEQYF. The chain has TRBV18 and TRBJ2-7, with TRBD1 as a possible D gene (5 bases). The CDR3 length is 14 residues. Between the trimmed V and J ends, which lost 3 bases and 7 bases, there was a span of 16 bases. Germline V gene data show CDR1 as KGHSH and CDR2 as LQKENI.

The V gene is TRBV14, the J gene TRBJ2-7, with a weak D call TRBD2 (5 bases). The CDR3 length is 14 residues. In germline, CDR1 is SGHDN, CDR2 FVKESK. Deletions cut 4 bases from V and 8 bases from J, with 18 bases between. The CDR3 here is CASSPPGSGRKQYF. The CDR3 nucleotides are TGTGCCAGCAGCCCGCCGGGATCTGGACGAAAGCAGTACTTC.

The chain combines TRBV29-1 with TRBJ2-2; 8 bases are a match to TRBD2. There are 13 residues in the CDR3. Germline assignment: CDR1 SQVTM and CDR2 ANQGSEA. The ends lost 7 bases at V and 8 bases at J; junction bases unmatched: 9. The CDR3 loop reads CSAQRESGGELFF. The DNA for the CDR3 is TGCAGCGCCCAGCGGGAGAGTGGGGGGGAGCTGTTTTTT.

This clone has more than one count but fewer than ten. The chain uses TRBV5-6 and TRBJ1-5, with D unresolved. V lost 0 bases, J lost 3 bases, and 7 bases lay in between. The CDR3 is 14 residues long. Germline-derived CDR1 and CDR2 are SGHDT and YYEEEE. The CDR3 loop is CASSLGRNNQPQHF. In nucleotides, the CDR3 is TGTGCCAGCAGCTTGGGTCGTAACAATCAGCCCCAGCATTTT.

This clone occurred once. The CDR3 loop is CASSLKDYTSYEQYF. The CDR3 DNA is TGTGCCAGCAGCTTAAAGGACTATACTTCCTACGAGCAGTACTTC. The chain combines TRBV7-9 with TRBJ2-7; D is possibly TRBD2 (6 bases). Trimming took off 2 bases at V and 1 base at J, with 12 bases between the two ends. Looked up from germline, CDR1 is SEHNR and CDR2 is FQNEAQ (reference sequence). This CDR3 comprises 15 residues.

V usage is TRBV15 and J usage is TRBJ2-3; 11 nucleotides line up with TRBD1. CDR3 length equals 18 residues. Trimming took 0 bases from V and 6 from J; bases not matched to a gene: 11. Germline CDR1 LNHNV, CDR2 YYDKDF (reference sequence). Here the CDR3 reads CATSRDRGGQGARDTQYF. The DNA for the CDR3 is TGTGCCACCAGCAGAGATCGTGGCGGACAGGGGGCGAGGGATACGCAGTATTTT.

V gene TRBV27 combines with J gene TRBJ2-1; 7 bases agree with TRBD1. The CDR3 is 16 residues long. CDR1 is MNHEY, CDR2 SMNVEV, per germline (reference sequence). The trim removed 10 bases at V and 4 bases at J, leaving 16 bases unmatched. Written as DNA, the CDR3 is TGTGCCACCCTCCGGACAGGCACCCTCTCTTACAATGAGCAGTTCTTC. Amino acid sequence: CATLRTGTLSYNEQFF.

The V gene is TRBV5-4, the J gene TRBJ2-1, with 10 bases fitting TRBD2. The ends lost 0 bases at V and 6 bases at J; junction bases unmatched: 6. CDR3 length equals 16 residues. From germline, CDR1 is SGHNT and CDR2 YYREEE (reference sequence). The CDR3 here is CASSLVLASGSNEQFF. The DNA for the CDR3 is TGTGCCAGCAGCTTGGTTTTGGCTAGCGGGAGCAATGAGCAGTTCTTC.

This clone appeared once. The chain couples TRBV19 to TRBJ2-3; 7 bases agree with TRBD2. This CDR3 spans 18 amino acids. V trimming: 1 base; J trimming: 6 bases; junction bases outside the gene matches: 16. Germline assignment: CDR1 LNHDA and CDR2 SQIVND (reference sequence). CDR3: CASSIAVGGLLNSDTQYF. The CDR3 coding sequence is TGTGCCAGTAGTATAGCGGTGGGAGGGCTTCTCAACTCCGATACGCAGTATTTT.

The genes are TRBV27 and TRBJ1-5; no clear D gene. Trimming shortened V by 1 base and J by 3 bases, and 10 bases separated the two germline ends. Germline V gene sequence: CDR1 MNHEY, CDR2 SMNVEV (reference sequence). This CDR3 comprises 15 residues. The CDR3 coding sequence is TGTGCCAGCAGTTTATTGGCGGGGAACAATCAGCCCCAGCATTTT. The encoded protein is CASSLLAGNNQPQHF.

This clone was counted a single time. The chain combines TRBV5-1 with TRBJ2-7; a weak D match, TRBD1 (5 bases). V lost 3 bases and J lost 0, with 16 bases in between. Per the germline V gene, CDR1 is SGHRS and CDR2 is YFSETQ. The CDR3 has 16 residues. In nucleotides, the CDR3 is TGCGCCAGCAGCTCCCAGGCCAGGGCCCCCTCCTACGAGCAGTACTTC. Translating it yields CASSSQARAPSYEQYF.

This chain links TRBV11-2 with TRBJ1-6; tentative D call: TRBD1 (6 bases). The CDR3 consists of 14 residues. The V end was cut by 1 base, the J end by 10 bases, with 11 bases between. Germline CDR1 SGHAT, CDR2 FQNNGV. The chain's CDR3 is CASSLVAGVSPLHF. In DNA, the CDR3 is TGTGCCAGCAGCTTAGTGGCAGGGGTGTCACCCCTCCACTTT.

This clone has a single count. This sequence joins TRBV11-2 and TRBJ2-7, with TRBD1 matching over 7 bases. Germline V lookup: CDR1 SGHAT, CDR2 FQNNGV. With 1 base clipped from V and 0 bases from J, the junction kept 0 bases outside the gene matches. This CDR3 contains 14 residues. The CDR3 DNA reads TGTGCCAGCAGCTTAGGGACAGGCTCCTACGAGCAGTACTTC. Translating it yields CASSLGTGSYEQYF.

This clone was recorded a few times. The chain joins TRBV5-1 to TRBJ1-1; D gene ambiguous. The V end was cut by 4 bases, the J end by 6 bases, with 13 bases between. Per the germline V gene, CDR1 is SGHRS and CDR2 is YFSETQ. This CDR3 region has 13 residues. CDR3 sequence (DNA): TGCGCCAGCAGCCCCCTAGGAGGGCCTGAAGCTTTCTTT. This gives the protein CASSPLGGPEAFF.

The rearrangement uses TRBV28 and TRBJ1-4; 7 bases are shared with TRBD1. Germline V gene data show CDR1 as MDHEN and CDR2 as SYDVKM. The CDR3 runs to 13 residues. With 7 bases clipped from V and 6 bases from J, the junction kept 5 bases outside the gene matches. CDR3: CASTQQGYEKLFF. In nucleotides, the CDR3 is TGTGCCAGCACCCAACAGGGGTATGAAAAACTGTTTTTT.

This chain joins TRBV19 and TRBJ1-2; D uncertain. CDR1 is LNHDA and CDR2 is SQIVND in the germline V gene (reference sequence). Trimming took off 5 bases at V and 4 bases at J, with 20 bases between the two ends. This CDR3 spans 16 amino acids. The CDR3 here is CASSQPLPFGFYGYTF. The CDR3 DNA is TGTGCCAGTAGTCAACCTCTCCCATTCGGGTTCTATGGCTACACCTTC.

This clone was seen more than once but under ten times. The rearrangement links TRBV7-9 to TRBJ1-1; D is uncertain. Trimming left V 2 bases short and J 0 bases short, with 7 bases between. CDR1 is SEHNR and CDR2 is FQNEAQ in the germline V gene (reference sequence). The CDR3 totals 14 residues. The CDR3 sequence is CASSLSPLNTEAFF. The CDR3 DNA sequence: TGTGCCAGCAGCTTAAGCCCTTTGAACACTGAAGCTTTCTTT.

To note about this clone: One junction end disagrees with the germline gene, perhaps due to a read error. The chain recombines TRBV2 with TRBJ2-7; possibly TRBD1 for D (5 bases). The germline gives CDR1 SNHLY, CDR2 FYNNEI. The CDR3 consists of 14 residues. In nucleotides, the CDR3 is TGTGCCAGCAGAGAAGGACAAGTCTCCTACGAGCAGTACTTC. Its protein product is CASREGQVSYEQYF.